This T cell receptor beta chain stems from a study of shared clonotypes between healthy human individuals. Trimming left V 7 bases short and J 0 bases short, with 16 bases between. Germline CDR1 reads MNHNS; CDR2 reads SASEGT. The CDR3 totals 15 residues. Only in-frame clones appear in the TCRdb table, and some are missing; sequencing was by immunoSEQ multiplex PCR. The data contain some 2.1 million clones, 85% to 95% of them singletons. The sequence came from a man aged 18-30 years in good health. The V gene is TRBV6-1, the J gene TRBJ2-7, with a possible D match to TRBD1 (5 bases). What was sequenced was naive CD4+ T cells sorted from blood. The subset is: CD45RA+ positively selected. The CDR3 loop reads CASTWGLQSSYEQYF. The CDR3 nucleotides read TGTGCCAGCACCTGGGGCCTTCAGAGCTCCTACGAGCAGTACTTC.